The rows below give T cell receptor beta chains drawn from one sample of a study of T cells in Graves' hyperthyroidism and ophthalmopathy. TCRdb called the multiplex PCR reads again in MiXCR, with one record for every CDR3 protein. The data contain hundreds of thousands of distinct CDR3 sequences, roughly 46% of them seen just once; the ten biggest clones take up 6.5% to 9%. Material: peripheral blood or thyroid tissue (not recorded which). The receptors here all came from an adult man with Graves' disease, either hyperthyroidism or ophthalmopathy (not recorded which). Each CDR3 is given with its conserved first and last residue.

v_gene	j_gene	CDR3aa
TRBV5-1	TRBJ1-2	CASSGGQTYGYTF
TRBV20-1	TRBJ2-2	CSARRAGAAGELFF
TRBV29-1	TRBJ1-1	CSARNTEAFF
TRBV10-3	TRBJ1-1	CAISDAQTGSAEAFF
TRBV6-1	TRBJ2-7	CASSGRADSVYEQYF
TRBV9	TRBJ2-2	CASSKTGTINTAGELFF
TRBV9	TRBJ2-2	CASSVGTGGGPGELFF
TRBV20-1	TRBJ2-7	CSARDGASGIYEQYF
TRBV29-1	TRBJ1-1	CSVDFGENTEAFF
TRBV7-2	TRBJ2-7	CASSLRQGGYEQYF
TRBV7-2	TRBJ1-2	CASSQAGSGQRGGGYTF
TRBV7-8	TRBJ2-4	CASSQGTGDDKNIQYF
TRBV11-2	TRBJ2-5	CASSPKSNRAAETQYF
TRBV6-6	TRBJ2-7	CASSEYGTGGFEQYF
TRBV2	TRBJ2-5	CASGTGEYQPQYF
TRBV7-8	TRBJ2-5	CASTFAISAGETQYF
TRBV7-9	TRBJ1-6	CASSENRGIGTPLHF
TRBV2	TRBJ2-5	CASSEEVRETQYF